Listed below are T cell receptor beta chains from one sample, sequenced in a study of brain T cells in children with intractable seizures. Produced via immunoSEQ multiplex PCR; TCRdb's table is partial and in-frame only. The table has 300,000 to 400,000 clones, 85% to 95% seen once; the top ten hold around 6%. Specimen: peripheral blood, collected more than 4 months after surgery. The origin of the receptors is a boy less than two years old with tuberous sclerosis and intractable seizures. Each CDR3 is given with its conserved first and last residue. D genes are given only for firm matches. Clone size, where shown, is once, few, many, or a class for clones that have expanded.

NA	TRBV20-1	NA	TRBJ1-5	TGCAGTGCTAGTGGGTTCGTCAATCAGCCCCAGCATTTT	CSASGFVNQPQHF
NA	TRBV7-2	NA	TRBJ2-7	TGTGCCAGCAGCTTAGTCGGTACAGGGATAAACGAGCAGTACTTC	CASSLVGTGINEQYF
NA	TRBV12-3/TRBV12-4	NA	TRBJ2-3	TGTGCCAGCAGACCTGGACACACGGGCAGGCAGTATTTT	CASRPGHTGRQYF
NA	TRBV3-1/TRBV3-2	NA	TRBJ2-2	TGTGCCAGCAGCTGGAGAGGGGCTGACACCGGGGAGCTGTTTTTT	CASSWRGADTGELFF
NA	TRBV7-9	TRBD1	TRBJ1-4	TGTGCCAGCAGCAGTGACAGGGGGCGCGAAAAACTGTTTTTT	CASSSDRGREKLFF
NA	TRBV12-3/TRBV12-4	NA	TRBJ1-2	TGTGCCAGCAGTTTCGTTGCAGGGGATGGCTACACCTTC	CASSFVAGDGYTF
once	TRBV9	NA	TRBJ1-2	TGTGCCAGCAGCCCCTACAACTTGATGGACTATGGCTACACCTTC	CASSPYNLMDYGYTF
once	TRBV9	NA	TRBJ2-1	TGTGCCAGCAGCGAGGGGGTAGGCTCCTACAATGAGCAGTTCTTC	CASSEGVGSYNEQFF
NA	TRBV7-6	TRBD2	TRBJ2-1	TGTGCCAGCAGCCTTCTAGCGGGAGAGCATGAGCAGTTCTTC	CASSLLAGEHEQFF
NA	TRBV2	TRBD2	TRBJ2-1	TGTGCCAGCAAGGATGTTGGGACTAGCGTCTGGAATGAGCAGTTCTTC	CASKDVGTSVWNEQFF
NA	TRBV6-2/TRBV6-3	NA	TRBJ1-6	TGTGCCAGCAGTTACTATTGGATCGAGGGTAATTCACCCCTCCACTTT	CASSYYWIEGNSPLHF
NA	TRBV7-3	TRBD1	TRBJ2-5	TGTGCCAGCAGTCCCCGGACAGGGTTAAGGGAGACCCAGTACTTC	CASSPRTGLRETQYF
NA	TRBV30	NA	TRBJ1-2	TGTGCCTGGAGTGTACTTAACAGCAACTATGGCTACACCTTC	CAWSVLNSNYGYTF
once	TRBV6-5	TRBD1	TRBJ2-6	TGTGCCAGCAGTCCCGGGACAGTTGGGGCCAACGTCCTGACTTTC	CASSPGTVGANVLTF
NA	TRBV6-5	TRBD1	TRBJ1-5	TGTGCCAGCAGGGGACAGCTGAATCAGCCCCAGCATTTT	CASRGQLNQPQHF
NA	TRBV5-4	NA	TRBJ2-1	TGTGCCAGCAGCTTGGTAGGGGGAAGAAATGAGCAGTTCTTC	CASSLVGGRNEQFF
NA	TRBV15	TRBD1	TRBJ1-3	TGTGCCACCAGCAGAGATCGGACAGGGGGAATAAACACCATATATTTT	CATSRDRTGGINTIYF